Included here is one TCR beta chain sequence, with context. The authors' processing: Amplified reference gene primers provided the basis for estimating nucleated cell counts. Clones were read by immunoSEQ multiplex PCR, and TCRdb kept only the in-frame ones, dropping some. That table supplies the V and J calls and clone size; D and trimming were determined from the DNA. This sample has 140,000 to 150,000 clones, with roughly 88% found just once. The sample is drawn from a study of blood T cell repertoires in COVID-19. Study at large: Material from acute and convalescent COVID-19 was sourced from the United States, Italy and Spain. Nucleic acid was either cDNA or gDNA, and it came from T cells, B-cell-depleted T cells, or PBMCs.

The germline V and J ends were trimmed by 3 bases and 1 base, with 7 bases remaining between them. Germline-derived CDR1 and CDR2 are SGHTA and FQGNSA. The CDR3 runs 14 residues. This chain links TRBV7-2 with TRBJ2-1; no clear D. This receptor was obtained from a man aged 70 or older with acute or convalescent COVID-19. Sequencing input: peripheral blood. The chain's CDR3 is CASSFLGSYNEQFF. The CDR3 bases are TGTGCCAGCAGCTTCCTAGGATCCTACAATGAGCAGTTCTTC.